This is a list of T cell receptor beta chains from one sample in a study of PD-1 blockade in classical Hodgkin lymphoma. Data came from immunoSEQ multiplex PCR; TCRdb stores just in-frame clones and leaves some out. The sample comprises about 13,000 clones, 85% to 90% of which are singletons, and less than 0.6% rests with the top ten. Sequencing was performed on CD4+ T cells from blood, taken at baseline. All receptors derive from a human donor with classical Hodgkin lymphoma. Both conserved end residues are part of each CDR3. The D gene is left open where the match is weak. Part of the rows lack a size; the others show once, few, many or a class for expanded clones.

NA	TRBD1	TRBV27	TRBJ2-7	CASSLWDRGRRFPMGEQYF	TGTGCCAGCAGTTTATGGGACAGGGGGCGTCGATTTCCTATGGGCGAGCAGTACTTC
NA	NA	TRBV11-2	TRBJ2-2	CASSLVGLGGELFF	TGTGCCAGCAGCTTAGTGGGTTTGGGCGGGGAGCTGTTTTTT
NA	NA	TRBV7-3	TRBJ2-3	CASSLKGLSTDTQYF	TGTGCCAGCAGCTTAAAGGGACTGAGCACAGATACGCAGTATTTT
NA	NA	TRBV6-1	TRBJ2-7	CASSAWQGSGEQYF	TGTGCCAGCAGTGCTTGGCAGGGGTCCGGCGAGCAGTACTTC
once	TRBD2	TRBV19	TRBJ2-3	CASRKAGGTDTQYF	TGTGCCAGTAGGAAAGCGGGAGGGACAGATACGCAGTATTTT
NA	NA	TRBV20-1	TRBJ1-1	CSVQHTEAFF	TGCAGTGTCCAACACACTGAAGCTTTCTTT
NA	NA	TRBV5-1	TRBJ2-3	CASSSELLGDTQYF	TGCGCCAGCAGCTCCGAGCTTTTAGGAGATACGCAGTATTTT
NA	NA	TRBV6-1	TRBJ2-7	CASSEQGGNYEQYF	TGTGCCAGCAGTGAACAGGGAGGTAACTACGAGCAGTACTTC
NA	TRBD1	TRBV11-2	TRBJ2-7	CASSLDPPTGVVGYEQYF	TGTGCCAGCAGCTTAGACCCACCGACAGGGGTCGTTGGCTACGAGCAGTACTTC
NA	TRBD1	TRBV7-8	TRBJ2-7	CASSLDPGQGYEQYF	TGTGCCAGCAGCTTAGATCCGGGACAGGGTTACGAGCAGTACTTC
NA	TRBD1	TRBV19	TRBJ2-7	CASTPTLGQDSYEQYF	TGTGCCAGTACTCCAACCCTAGGACAGGACTCCTACGAGCAGTACTTC
NA	NA	TRBV10-2	TRBJ1-5	CASSEAFLVGNQPQHF	TGCGCCAGCAGTGAGGCCTTCCTAGTCGGGAATCAGCCCCAGCATTTT
NA	NA	TRBV18	TRBJ2-1	CASSPVLFKDEQFF	TGTGCCAGCTCACCAGTTCTCTTTAAGGATGAGCAGTTCTTC
once	TRBD1	TRBV28	TRBJ1-1	CASSRDSLEAFF	TGTGCCAGCAGTCGGGACAGTCTTGAAGCTTTCTTT
NA	TRBD1	TRBV5-4	TRBJ2-7	CASSQTGQGFSYEQYF	TGTGCCAGCAGCCAAACGGGACAGGGGTTTTCCTACGAGCAGTACTTC
NA	NA	TRBV5-5	TRBJ2-3	CASSVWGADTQYF	TGTGCCAGCAGCGTGTGGGGGGCTGATACGCAGTATTTT
NA	NA	TRBV28	TRBJ2-7	CASSLRGRAGEQYF	TGTGCCAGCAGTCTCCGGGGCAGGGCCGGCGAGCAGTACTTC
NA	TRBD2	TRBV12-5	TRBJ2-3	CASGSSLRTSLSDTQYF	TGTGCTAGTGGTTCCTCCCTACGGACTAGTCTCTCTGATACGCAGTATTTT
NA	TRBD2	TRBV18	TRBJ2-7	CASSSTRERGYEQYF	TGTGCCAGCTCCTCAACTAGGGAGCGGGGATACGAGCAGTACTTC
NA	NA	TRBV28	TRBJ1-4	CASSSASGNEEKLFF	TGTGCCAGCAGTTCCGCGAGTGGGAACGAAGAAAAACTGTTTTTT
NA	TRBD1	TRBV29-1	TRBJ2-7	CSVTGQGTFYEQYF	TGCAGCGTTACCGGACAGGGCACATTCTACGAGCAGTACTTC
NA	NA	TRBV5-1	TRBJ2-5	CASSPRPGRAETQYF	TGCGCCAGCAGCCCAAGGCCTGGCAGGGCAGAGACCCAGTACTTC
NA	TRBD1	TRBV6-5	TRBJ1-6	CASSSQGAVRSPLHF	TGTGCCAGCAGTTCACAGGGGGCGGTTCGATCACCCCTCCACTTT
NA	NA	TRBV28	TRBJ2-5	CASSSLQVQETQYF	TGTGCCAGCAGTTCCCTACAGGTCCAAGAGACCCAGTACTTC
few	NA	TRBV7-9	TRBJ1-2	CASSLPGTLYGYTF	TGTGCCAGCAGCTTACCCGGGACTCTCTATGGCTACACCTTC
once	NA	TRBV11-2	TRBJ2-7	CASSLGSGAIEQYF	TGTGCCAGCAGCTTAGGTAGCGGAGCGATCGAGCAGTACTTC
NA	NA	TRBV29-1	TRBJ2-1	CSVGGYNEQFF	TGCAGCGTTGGGGGATACAATGAGCAGTTCTTC
NA	NA	TRBV5-1	TRBJ2-7	CAPGPASPYEQYF	TGCGCTCCCGGTCCAGCCTCCCCTTACGAGCAGTACTTC
NA	NA	TRBV2	TRBJ2-7	CASIQTGEQYF	TGTGCCAGCATTCAGACGGGGGAGCAGTACTTC
NA	TRBD2	TRBV6-1	TRBJ2-7	CASSDSGLAGEQYF	TGTGCCAGCAGTGATTCCGGACTAGCGGGCGAGCAGTACTTC
NA	NA	TRBV28	TRBJ1-2	CASSEGASVESGYTF	TGTGCCAGCAGCGAGGGCGCCAGCGTGGAGTCGGGCTACACCTTC
NA	NA	TRBV4-1	TRBJ1-5	CASSQEGARQPQHF	TGCGCCAGCAGCCAAGAGGGGGCTCGTCAGCCCCAGCATTTT
NA	NA	TRBV18	TRBJ1-5	CASSPGGLQPQHF	TGTGCCAGCTCACCAGGGGGCTTGCAGCCCCAGCATTTT
few	NA	TRBV6-1	TRBJ1-1	CASGRWRAFF	TGTGCCAGCGGCCGGTGGAGGGCTTTCTTT
NA	NA	TRBV4-1	TRBJ2-1	CASSQGRDSRSYNEQFF	TGCGCCAGCAGCCAGGGCCGGGACTCCCGCTCCTACAATGAGCAGTTCTTC
once	NA	TRBV5-1	TRBJ2-1	CASTTGLSSYNEQFF	TGCGCCAGCACAACCGGGTTAAGCTCCTACAATGAGCAGTTCTTC
NA	NA	TRBV6-1	TRBJ1-1	CASSEAGPGMNTEAFF	TGTGCCAGCAGTGAAGCTGGCCCAGGGATGAACACTGAAGCTTTCTTT
NA	NA	TRBV4-1	TRBJ2-7	CASSQAHRTSFWAYEQYF	TGCGCCAGCAGCCAAGCCCATCGTACTAGTTTCTGGGCCTACGAGCAGTACTTC
NA	TRBD2	TRBV11-2	TRBJ2-1	CASSLVGTSGRNEQFF	TGTGCCAGCAGCTTAGTTGGGACTAGCGGGAGGAATGAGCAGTTCTTC
NA	NA	TRBV28	TRBJ1-2	CASSLLSGDETYGYTF	TGTGCCAGCAGTTTATTATCAGGGGACGAGACCTATGGCTACACCTTC
NA	NA	TRBV27	TRBJ1-2	CASSLSAQGDYGYTF	TGTGCCAGCAGTTTATCTGCCCAGGGTGACTATGGCTACACCTTC
NA	TRBD2	TRBV7-9	TRBJ2-1	CASSLLGLGGRANEQFF	TGTGCCAGCAGCCTGCTAGGGCTGGGCGGGAGGGCCAATGAGCAGTTCTTC
NA	NA	TRBV5-4	TRBJ2-4	CASSLESKPGAKNIQYF	TGTGCCAGCAGCTTGGAATCAAAGCCTGGGGCCAAAAACATTCAGTACTTC
NA	NA	TRBV2	TRBJ2-1	CASSEFIGTRRSYNEQFF	TGTGCCAGCAGTGAATTCATCGGGACAAGACGCTCTTACAATGAGCAGTTCTTC
NA	NA	TRBV11-2	TRBJ2-7	CASSLAFGESEQYF	TGTGCCAGCAGCTTGGCTTTCGGGGAATCCGAGCAGTACTTC
NA	NA	TRBV7-9	TRBJ2-1	CASSPRGATYNEQFF	TGTGCCAGCAGCCCTAGGGGTGCTACCTACAATGAGCAGTTCTTC
NA	TRBD1	TRBV10-1	TRBJ2-7	CASSPGQGVSYEQYF	TGCGCCAGCAGCCCGGGACAGGGGGTTTCCTACGAGCAGTACTTC
NA	NA	TRBV27	TRBJ1-1	CASSFSPGLNTEAFF	TGTGCCAGCAGTTTTTCGCCGGGACTGAACACTGAAGCTTTCTTT